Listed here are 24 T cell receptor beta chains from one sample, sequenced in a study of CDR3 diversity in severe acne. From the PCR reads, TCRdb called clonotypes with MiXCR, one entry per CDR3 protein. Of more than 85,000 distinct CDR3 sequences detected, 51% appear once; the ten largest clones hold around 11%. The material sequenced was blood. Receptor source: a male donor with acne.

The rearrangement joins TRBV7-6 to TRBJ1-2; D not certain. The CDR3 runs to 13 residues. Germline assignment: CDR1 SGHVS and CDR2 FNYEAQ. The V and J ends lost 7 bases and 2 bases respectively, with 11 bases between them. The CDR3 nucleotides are TGTGCCAGCAATCCCAGTTACAACTATGGCTACACCTTC. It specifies CASNPSYNYGYTF.

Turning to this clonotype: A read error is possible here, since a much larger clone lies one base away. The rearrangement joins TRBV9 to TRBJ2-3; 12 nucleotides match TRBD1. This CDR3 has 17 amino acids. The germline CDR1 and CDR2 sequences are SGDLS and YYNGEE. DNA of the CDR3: TGTGCCTGCAGCGCATACCGGGACAGGGGGCGCACAGATACGCAGTATTTT. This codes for CACSAYRDRGRTDTQYF.

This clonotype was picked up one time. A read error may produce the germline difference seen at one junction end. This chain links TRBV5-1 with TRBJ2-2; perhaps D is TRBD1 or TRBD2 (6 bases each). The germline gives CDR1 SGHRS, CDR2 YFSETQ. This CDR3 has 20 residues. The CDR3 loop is CASSLSGGTNPEGDTGELFF. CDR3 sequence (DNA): TGTGCCAGCAGCTTGTCAGGCGGGACAAACCCGGAGGGGGACACCGGGGAGCTGTTTTTT. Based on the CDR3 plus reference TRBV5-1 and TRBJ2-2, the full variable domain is KAGVTQTPRYLIKTRGQQVTLSCSPISGHRSVSWYQQTPGQGLQFLFEYFSETQRNKGNFPGRFSGRQFSNSRSEMNVSTLELGDSALYLCASSLSGGTNPEGDTGELFFGEGSRLTVL.

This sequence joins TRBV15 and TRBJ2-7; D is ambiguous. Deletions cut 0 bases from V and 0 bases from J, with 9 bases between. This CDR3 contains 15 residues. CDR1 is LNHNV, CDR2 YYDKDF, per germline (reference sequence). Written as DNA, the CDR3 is TGTGCCACCAGCAGAGATCGGTGGACCTCCTACGAGCAGTACTTC. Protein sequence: CATSRDRWTSYEQYF.

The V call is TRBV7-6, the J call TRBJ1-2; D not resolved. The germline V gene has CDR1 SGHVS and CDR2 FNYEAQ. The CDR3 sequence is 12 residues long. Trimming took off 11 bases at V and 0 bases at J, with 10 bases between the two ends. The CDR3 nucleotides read TGTGCCTGCGCAGATTCTAACTATGGCTACACCTTC. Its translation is CACADSNYGYTF.

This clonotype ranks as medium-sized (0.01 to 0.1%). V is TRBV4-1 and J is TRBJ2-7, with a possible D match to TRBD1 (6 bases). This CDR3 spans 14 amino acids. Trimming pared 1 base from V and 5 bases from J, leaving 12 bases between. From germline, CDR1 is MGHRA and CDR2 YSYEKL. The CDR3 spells CASSQGRTVNEQYF. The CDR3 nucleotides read TGCGCCAGCAGCCAAGGGAGGACAGTCAACGAGCAGTACTTC.

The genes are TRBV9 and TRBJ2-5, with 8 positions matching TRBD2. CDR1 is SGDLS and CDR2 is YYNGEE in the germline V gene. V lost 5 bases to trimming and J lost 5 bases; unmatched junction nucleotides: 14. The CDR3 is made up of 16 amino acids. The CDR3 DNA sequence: TGTGCCAGCAGTTCCTCGTCAGCGGGAGCCAGGGAGACCCAGTACTTC. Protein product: CASSSSSAGARETQYF.

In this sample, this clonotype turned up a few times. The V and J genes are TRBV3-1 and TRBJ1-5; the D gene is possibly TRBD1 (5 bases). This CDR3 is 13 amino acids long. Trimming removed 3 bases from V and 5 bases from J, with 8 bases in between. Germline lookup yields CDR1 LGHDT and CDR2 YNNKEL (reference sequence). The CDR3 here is CASSHREYQPQHF. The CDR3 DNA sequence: TGTGCCAGCAGCCACAGGGAGTATCAGCCCCAGCATTTT.

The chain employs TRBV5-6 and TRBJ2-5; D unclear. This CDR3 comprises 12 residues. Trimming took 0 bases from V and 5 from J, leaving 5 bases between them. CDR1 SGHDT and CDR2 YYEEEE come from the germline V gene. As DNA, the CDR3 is TGTGCCAGCAGCTTGGCTGTGGAGACCCAGTACTTC. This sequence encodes CASSLAVETQYF.

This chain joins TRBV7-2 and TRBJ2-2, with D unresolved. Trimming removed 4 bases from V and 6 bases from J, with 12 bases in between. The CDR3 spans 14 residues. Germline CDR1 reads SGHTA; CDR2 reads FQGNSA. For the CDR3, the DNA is TGTGCCAGCAGCTCAAGTGGTAATGCCGGGGAGCTGTTTTTT. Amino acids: CASSSSGNAGELFF.

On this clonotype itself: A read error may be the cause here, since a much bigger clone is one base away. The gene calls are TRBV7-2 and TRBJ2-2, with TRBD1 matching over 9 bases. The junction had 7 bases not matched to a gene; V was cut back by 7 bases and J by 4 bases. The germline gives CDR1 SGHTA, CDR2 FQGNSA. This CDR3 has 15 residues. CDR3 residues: CASTRQGVITGELFF. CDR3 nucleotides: TGTGCCAGCACCCGACAGGGGGTGATCACCGGGGAGCTGTTTTTT. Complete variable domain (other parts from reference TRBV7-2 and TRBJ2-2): GAGVSQSPSNKVTEKGKDVELRCDPISGHTALYWYRQSLGQGLEFLIYFQGNSAPDKSGLPSDRFSAERTGGSVSTLTIQRTQQEDSAVYLCASTRQGVITGELFFGEGSRLTVL.

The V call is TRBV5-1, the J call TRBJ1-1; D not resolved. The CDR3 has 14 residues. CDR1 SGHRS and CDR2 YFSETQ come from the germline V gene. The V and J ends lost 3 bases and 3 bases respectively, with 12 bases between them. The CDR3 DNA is TGCGCCAGCAGCTCCCGCGGGGTGGACACTGAAGCTTTCTTT. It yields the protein CASSSRGVDTEAFF. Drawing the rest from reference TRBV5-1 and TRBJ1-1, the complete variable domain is KAGVTQTPRYLIKTRGQQVTLSCSPISGHRSVSWYQQTPGQGLQFLFEYFSETQRNKGNFPGRFSGRQFSNSRSEMNVSTLELGDSALYLCASSSRGVDTEAFFGQGTRLTVV.

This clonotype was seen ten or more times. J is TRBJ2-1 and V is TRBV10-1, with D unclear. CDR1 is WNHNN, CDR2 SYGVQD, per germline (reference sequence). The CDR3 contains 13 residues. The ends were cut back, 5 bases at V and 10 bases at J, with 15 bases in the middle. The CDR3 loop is CASSPKTLKEQFF. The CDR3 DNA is TGCGCCAGCAGTCCTAAGACTCTCAAAGAGCAGTTCTTC.

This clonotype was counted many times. This CDR3 reads CSADGLRAAPQETQYF. The CDR3 nucleotides are TGCAGTGCTGACGGGCTAAGAGCGGCGCCACAAGAGACCCAGTACTTC. The V gene is TRBV20-1, the J gene TRBJ2-5; D is possibly TRBD2 (5 bases). The CDR3 has 16 amino acids. Germline lookup yields CDR1 DFQATT and CDR2 SNEGSKA (reference sequence). V lost 5 bases to trimming and J lost 2 bases, with 21 bases between them.

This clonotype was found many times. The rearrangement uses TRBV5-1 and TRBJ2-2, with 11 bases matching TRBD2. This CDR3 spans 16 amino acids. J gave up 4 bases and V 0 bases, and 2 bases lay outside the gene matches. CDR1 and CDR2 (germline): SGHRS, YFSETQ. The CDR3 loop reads CASSLEGTSGTGELFF. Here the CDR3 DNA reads TGCGCCAGCAGCTTGGAAGGGACTAGCGGCACCGGGGAGCTGTTTTTT.

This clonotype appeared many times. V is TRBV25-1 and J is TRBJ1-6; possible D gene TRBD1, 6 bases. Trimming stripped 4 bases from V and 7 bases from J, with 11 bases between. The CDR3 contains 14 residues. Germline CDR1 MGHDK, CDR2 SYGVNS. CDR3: CASSGQGWNSPLHF. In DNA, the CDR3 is TGTGCCAGCAGTGGTCAGGGGTGGAATTCACCCCTCCACTTT.

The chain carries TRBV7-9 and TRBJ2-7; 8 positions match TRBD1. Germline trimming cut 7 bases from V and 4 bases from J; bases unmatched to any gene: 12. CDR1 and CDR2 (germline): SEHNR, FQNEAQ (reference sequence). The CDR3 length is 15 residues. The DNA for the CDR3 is TGTGCCAGCACCCCTCGTGGACAGGGATGTTACGAGCAGTACTTC. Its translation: CASTPRGQGCYEQYF.

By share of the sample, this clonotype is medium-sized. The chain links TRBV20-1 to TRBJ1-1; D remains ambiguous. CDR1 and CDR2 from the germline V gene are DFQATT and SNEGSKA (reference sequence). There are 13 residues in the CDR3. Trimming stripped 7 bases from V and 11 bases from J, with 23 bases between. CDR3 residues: CSVNSNPHGEAFF. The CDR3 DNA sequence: TGCAGTGTCAACTCGAACCCCCATGGGGAGGCTTTCTTT.

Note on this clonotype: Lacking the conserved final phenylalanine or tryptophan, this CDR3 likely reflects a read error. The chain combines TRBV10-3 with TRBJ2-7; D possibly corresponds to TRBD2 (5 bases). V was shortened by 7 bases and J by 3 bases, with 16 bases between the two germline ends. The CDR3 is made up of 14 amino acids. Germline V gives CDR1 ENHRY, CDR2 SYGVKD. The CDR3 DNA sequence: TGTGCCATCACTGATAGTCCGGGGTTCTACGAGCAGTACCTC. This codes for CAITDSPGFYEQYL.

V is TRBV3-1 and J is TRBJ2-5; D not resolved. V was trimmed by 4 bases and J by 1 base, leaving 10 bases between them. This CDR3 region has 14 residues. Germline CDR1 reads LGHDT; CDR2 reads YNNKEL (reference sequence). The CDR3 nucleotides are TGTGCCAGCAGCCTATTCCCTGTCCAAGAGACCCAGTACTTC. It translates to CASSLFPVQETQYF.

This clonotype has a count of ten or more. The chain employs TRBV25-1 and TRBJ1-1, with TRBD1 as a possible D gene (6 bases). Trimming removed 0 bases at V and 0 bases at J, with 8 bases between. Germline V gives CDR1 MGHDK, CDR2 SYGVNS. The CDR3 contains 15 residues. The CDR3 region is CASSEYGQMNTEAFF. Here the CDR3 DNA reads TGTGCCAGCAGTGAATACGGACAGATGAACACTGAAGCTTTCTTT.

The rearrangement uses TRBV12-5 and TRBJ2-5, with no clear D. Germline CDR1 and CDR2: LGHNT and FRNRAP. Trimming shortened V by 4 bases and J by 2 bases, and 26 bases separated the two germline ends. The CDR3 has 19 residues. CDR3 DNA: TGTGCTAGTGGTTCCCCCAACCACGATGGGGAAAGGAAACAAGAGACCCAGTACTTC. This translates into CASGSPNHDGERKQETQYF.

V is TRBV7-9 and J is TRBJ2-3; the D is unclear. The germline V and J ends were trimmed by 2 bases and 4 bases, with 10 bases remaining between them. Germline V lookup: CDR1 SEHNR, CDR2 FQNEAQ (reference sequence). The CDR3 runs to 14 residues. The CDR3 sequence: CASSLITSSDTQYF. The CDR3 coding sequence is TGTGCCAGCAGCTTAATTACAAGCTCAGATACGCAGTATTTT.

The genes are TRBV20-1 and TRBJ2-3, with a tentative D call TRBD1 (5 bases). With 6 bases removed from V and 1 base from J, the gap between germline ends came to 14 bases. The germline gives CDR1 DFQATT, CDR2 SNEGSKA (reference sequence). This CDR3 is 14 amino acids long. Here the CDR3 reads CSAGADSGTDTQYF. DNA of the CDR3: TGCAGTGCAGGGGCAGACAGCGGCACAGATACGCAGTATTTT.